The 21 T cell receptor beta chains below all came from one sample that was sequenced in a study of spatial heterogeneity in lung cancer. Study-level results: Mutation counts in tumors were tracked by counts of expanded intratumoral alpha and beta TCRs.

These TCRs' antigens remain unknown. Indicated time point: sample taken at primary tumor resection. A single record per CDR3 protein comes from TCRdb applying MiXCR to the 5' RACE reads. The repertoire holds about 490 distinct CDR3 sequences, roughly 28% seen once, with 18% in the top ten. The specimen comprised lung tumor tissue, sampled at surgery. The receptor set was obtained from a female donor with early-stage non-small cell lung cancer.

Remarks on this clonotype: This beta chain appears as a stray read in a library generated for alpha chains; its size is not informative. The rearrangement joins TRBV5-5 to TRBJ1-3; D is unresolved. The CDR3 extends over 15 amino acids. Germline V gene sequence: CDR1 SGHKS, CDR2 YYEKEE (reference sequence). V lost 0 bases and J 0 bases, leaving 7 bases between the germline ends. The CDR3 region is CASSLDNASGNTIYF. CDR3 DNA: TGTGCCAGCAGCTTGGATAACGCCTCTGGAAACACCATATATTTT.

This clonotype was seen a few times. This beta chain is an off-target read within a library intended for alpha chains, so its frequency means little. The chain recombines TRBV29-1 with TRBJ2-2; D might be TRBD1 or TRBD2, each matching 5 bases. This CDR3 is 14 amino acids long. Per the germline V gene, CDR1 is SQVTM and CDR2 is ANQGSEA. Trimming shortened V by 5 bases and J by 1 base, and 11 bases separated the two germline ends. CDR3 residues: CSVFEGRNTGELFF. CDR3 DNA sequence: TGCAGCGTTTTCGAGGGACGGAACACCGGGGAGCTGTTTTTT.

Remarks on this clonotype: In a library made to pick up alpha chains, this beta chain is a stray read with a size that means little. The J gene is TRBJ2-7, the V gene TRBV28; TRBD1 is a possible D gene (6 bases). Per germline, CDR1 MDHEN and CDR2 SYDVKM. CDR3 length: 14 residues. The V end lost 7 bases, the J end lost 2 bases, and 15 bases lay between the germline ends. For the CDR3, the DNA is TGTGCCAGCAATCCCGGGACACTTACCTACGAGCAGTACTTC. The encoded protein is CASNPGTLTYEQYF.

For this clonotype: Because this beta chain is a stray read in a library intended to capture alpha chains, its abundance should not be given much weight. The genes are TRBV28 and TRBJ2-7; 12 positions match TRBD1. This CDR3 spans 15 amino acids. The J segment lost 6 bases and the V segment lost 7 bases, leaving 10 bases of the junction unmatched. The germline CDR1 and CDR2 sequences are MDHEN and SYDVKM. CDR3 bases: TGTGCCAGCAAGAAGTCCGGGACAGGGGGCTCCGAGCAGTACTTC. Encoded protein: CASKKSGTGGSEQYF.

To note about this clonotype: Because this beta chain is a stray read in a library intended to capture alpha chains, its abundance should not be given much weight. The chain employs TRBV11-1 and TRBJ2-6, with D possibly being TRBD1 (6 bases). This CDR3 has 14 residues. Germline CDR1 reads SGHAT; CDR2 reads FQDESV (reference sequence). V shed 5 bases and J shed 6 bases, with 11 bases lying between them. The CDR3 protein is CASSHRVEANVLTF. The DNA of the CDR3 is TGTGCCAGCAGCCACAGGGTTGAGGCCAACGTCCTGACTTTC.

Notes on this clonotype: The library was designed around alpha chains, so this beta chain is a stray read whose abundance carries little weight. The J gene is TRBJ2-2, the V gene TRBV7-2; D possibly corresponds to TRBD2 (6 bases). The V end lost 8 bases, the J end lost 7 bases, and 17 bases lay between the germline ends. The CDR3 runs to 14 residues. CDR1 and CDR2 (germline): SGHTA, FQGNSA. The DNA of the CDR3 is TGTGCCAGCCGTCCACCGGGGGTTCTCGGGGAGCTGTTTTTT. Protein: CASRPPGVLGELFF.

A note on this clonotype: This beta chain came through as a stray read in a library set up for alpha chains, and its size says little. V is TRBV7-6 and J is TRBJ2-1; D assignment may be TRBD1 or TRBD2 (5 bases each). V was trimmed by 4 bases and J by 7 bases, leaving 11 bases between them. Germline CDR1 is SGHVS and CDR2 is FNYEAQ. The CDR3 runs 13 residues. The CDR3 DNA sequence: TGTGCCAGCAGCTCGGGACGGGGAAATGAGCAGTTCTTC. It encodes CASSSGRGNEQFF.

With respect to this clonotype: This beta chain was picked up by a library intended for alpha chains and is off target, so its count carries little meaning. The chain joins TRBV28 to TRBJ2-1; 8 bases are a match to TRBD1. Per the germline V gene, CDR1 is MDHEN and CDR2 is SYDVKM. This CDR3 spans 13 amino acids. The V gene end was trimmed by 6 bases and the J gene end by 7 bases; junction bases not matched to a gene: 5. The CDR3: CASSPGGGNEQFF. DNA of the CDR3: TGTGCCAGCAGCCCAGGGGGCGGGAATGAGCAGTTCTTC.

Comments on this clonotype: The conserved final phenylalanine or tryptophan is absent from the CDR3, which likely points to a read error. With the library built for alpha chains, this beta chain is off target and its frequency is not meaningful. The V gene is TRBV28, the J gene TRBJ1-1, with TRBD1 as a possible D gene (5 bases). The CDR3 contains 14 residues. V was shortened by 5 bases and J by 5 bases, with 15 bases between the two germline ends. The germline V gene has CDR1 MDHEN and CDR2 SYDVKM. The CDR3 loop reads CASSPRGARTEAFS. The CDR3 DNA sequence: TGTGCCAGCAGTCCTCGCGGGGCGCGAACTGAAGCTTTCTCT.

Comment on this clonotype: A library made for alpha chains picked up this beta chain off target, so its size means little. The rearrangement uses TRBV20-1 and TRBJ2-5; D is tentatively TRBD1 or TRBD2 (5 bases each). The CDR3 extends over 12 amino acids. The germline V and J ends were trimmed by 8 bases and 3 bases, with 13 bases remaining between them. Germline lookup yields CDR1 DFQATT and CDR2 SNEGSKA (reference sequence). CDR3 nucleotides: TGCAGTCGTCTAGGGGAGAAAGAGACCCAGTACTTC. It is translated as CSRLGEKETQYF.

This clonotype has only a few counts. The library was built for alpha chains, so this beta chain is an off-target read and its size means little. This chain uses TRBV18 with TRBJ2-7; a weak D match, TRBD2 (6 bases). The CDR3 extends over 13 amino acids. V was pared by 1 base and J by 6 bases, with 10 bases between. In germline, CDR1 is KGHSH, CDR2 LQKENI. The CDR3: CASSPRPGGEQYF. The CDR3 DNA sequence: TGTGCCAGCTCACCACGTCCCGGGGGCGAGCAGTACTTC. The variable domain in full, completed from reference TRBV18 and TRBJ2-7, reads NAGVMQNPRHLVRRRGQEARLRCSPMKGHSHVYWYRQLPEEGLKFMVYLQKENIIDESGMPKERFSAEFPKEGPSILRIQQVVRGDSAAYFCASSPRPGGEQYFGPGTRLTVT.

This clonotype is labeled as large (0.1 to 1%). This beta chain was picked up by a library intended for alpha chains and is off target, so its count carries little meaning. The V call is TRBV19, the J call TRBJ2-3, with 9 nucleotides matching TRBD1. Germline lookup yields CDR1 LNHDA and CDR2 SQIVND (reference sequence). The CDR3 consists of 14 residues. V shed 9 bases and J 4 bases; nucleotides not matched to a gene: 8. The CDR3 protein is CASLGQGGPDTQYF. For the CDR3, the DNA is TGTGCCAGCTTGGGACAGGGAGGACCAGATACGCAGTATTTT.

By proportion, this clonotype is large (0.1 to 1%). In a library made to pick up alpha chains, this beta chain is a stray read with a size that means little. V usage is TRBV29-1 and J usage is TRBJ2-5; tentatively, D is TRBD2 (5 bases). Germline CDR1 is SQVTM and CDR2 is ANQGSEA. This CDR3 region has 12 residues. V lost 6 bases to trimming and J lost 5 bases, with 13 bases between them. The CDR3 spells CSVGVSGETQYF. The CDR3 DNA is TGCAGCGTGGGAGTTTCGGGGGAGACCCAGTACTTC.

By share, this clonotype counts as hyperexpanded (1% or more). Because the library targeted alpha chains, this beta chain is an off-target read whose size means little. DNA for the CDR3: TGCAGCGTTGCTACCGGGACTGGGGAGGCCATTCAGTACTTC. Translating it yields CSVATGTGEAIQYF. V and J are TRBV29-1 and TRBJ2-4, with a tentative D call TRBD2 (6 bases). Per germline, CDR1 SQVTM and CDR2 ANQGSEA. The CDR3 sequence is 14 residues long. Trimming took off 4 bases at V and 9 bases at J, with 19 bases between the two ends.

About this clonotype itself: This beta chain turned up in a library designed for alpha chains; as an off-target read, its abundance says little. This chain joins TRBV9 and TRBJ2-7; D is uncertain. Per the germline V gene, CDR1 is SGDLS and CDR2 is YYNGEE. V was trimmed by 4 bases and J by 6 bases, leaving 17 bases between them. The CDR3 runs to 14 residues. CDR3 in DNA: TGTGCCAGCAGCCCAAATACGCGTGTGAGCGAGCAGTACTTC. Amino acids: CASSPNTRVSEQYF.

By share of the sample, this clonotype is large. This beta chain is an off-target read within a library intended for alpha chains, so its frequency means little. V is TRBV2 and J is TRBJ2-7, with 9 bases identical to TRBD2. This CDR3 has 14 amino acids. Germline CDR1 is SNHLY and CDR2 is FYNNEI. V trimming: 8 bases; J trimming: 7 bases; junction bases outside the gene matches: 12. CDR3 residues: CASGASGNRKEQYF. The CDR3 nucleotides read TGTGCCAGCGGGGCTAGCGGGAACCGTAAGGAGCAGTACTTC.

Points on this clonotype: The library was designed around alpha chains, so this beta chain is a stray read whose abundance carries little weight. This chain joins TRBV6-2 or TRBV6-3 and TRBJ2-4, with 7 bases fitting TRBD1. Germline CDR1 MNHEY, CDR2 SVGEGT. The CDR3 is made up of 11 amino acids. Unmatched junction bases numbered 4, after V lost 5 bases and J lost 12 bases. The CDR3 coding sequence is TGTGCCAGCAGTACACAGGGGACTCAGTACTTC. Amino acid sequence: CASSTQGTQYF.

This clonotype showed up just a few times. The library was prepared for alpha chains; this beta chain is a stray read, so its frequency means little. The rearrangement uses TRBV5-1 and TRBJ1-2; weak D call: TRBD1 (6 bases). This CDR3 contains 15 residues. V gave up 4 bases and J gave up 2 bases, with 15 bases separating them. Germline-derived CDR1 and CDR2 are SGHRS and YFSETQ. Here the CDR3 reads CASSSGQSRNYGYTF. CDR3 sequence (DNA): TGCGCCAGCAGCAGTGGACAGTCGCGAAACTATGGCTACACCTTC.

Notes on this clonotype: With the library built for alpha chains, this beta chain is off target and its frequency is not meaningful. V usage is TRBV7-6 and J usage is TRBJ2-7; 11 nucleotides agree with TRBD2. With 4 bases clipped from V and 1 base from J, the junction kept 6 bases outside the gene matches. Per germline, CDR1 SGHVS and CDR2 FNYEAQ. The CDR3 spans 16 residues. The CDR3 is CASSSAGTSGSYEQYF. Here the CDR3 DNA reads TGTGCCAGCAGCTCCGCCGGGACTAGCGGTTCCTACGAGCAGTACTTC.

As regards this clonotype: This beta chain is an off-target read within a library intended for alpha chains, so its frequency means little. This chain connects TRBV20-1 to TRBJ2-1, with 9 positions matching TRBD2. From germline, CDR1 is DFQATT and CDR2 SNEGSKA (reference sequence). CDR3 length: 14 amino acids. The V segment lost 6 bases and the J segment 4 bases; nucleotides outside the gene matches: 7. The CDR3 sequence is CSANPGLAYNEQFF. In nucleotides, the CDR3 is TGCAGTGCCAACCCGGGACTAGCATACAATGAGCAGTTCTTC.

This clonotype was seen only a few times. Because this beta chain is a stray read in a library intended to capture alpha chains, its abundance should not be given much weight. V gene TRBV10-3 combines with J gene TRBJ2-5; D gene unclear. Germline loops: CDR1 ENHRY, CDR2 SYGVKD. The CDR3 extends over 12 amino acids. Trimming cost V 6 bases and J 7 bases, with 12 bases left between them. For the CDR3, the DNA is TGTGCCATCAGAACGGAAAAGGGGACCCAGTACTTC. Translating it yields CAIRTEKGTQYF.